These T cell receptor beta chains were read from a single sample in a study of regulatory T cells in long-lasting Graves disease. Each CDR3 protein is one row after TCRdb ran MiXCR on the multiplex PCR reads. Among over 500,000 distinct CDR3 sequences listed, about 16% were seen once. These same data were also listed under a study on T cells in Graves' hyperthyroidism and ophthalmopathy.

The sequenced sample was peripheral blood mononuclear cells (PBMCs), obtained at new diagnosis, from a patient treated with antithyroid drugs. The origin of the receptors is a woman younger than 45 with Graves disease. Each CDR3 is given with its conserved first and last residue. The D gene is left open where the match is weak. Expanded clones are given a class, and other clones once, few, many or no size at all.

j_gene: TRBJ2-7; abundance: many; v_gene: TRBV6-2/TRBV6-3; d_gene: .; CDR3nt: TGTGCCAGCACCCCCCCCGGGACACCGCCCCGCGAGCAGTACTTC; CDR3aa: CASTPPGTPPREQYF
j_gene: TRBJ1-1; abundance: many; v_gene: TRBV5-1; d_gene: .; CDR3nt: TGCGCCAGCAGCTTGCTTCCAGATTTGTCTGAAGCTTTCTTT; CDR3aa: CASSLLPDLSEAFF
j_gene: TRBJ2-3; abundance: few; v_gene: TRBV5-1; d_gene: TRBD1; CDR3nt: TGCGCCAGCAGCTGGGACAGCAGCACAGATACGCAGTATTTT; CDR3aa: CASSWDSSTDTQYF
j_gene: TRBJ2-7; abundance: many; v_gene: TRBV30; d_gene: .; CDR3nt: TGTGCCTGGAGTCGGGGACGGAGGAACGAGCAGTACTTC; CDR3aa: CAWSRGRRNEQYF
j_gene: TRBJ2-7; abundance: many; v_gene: TRBV19; d_gene: .; CDR3nt: TGTGCCAGTAGTGTGACAGGAAACTACGAGCAGTACTTC; CDR3aa: CASSVTGNYEQYF
j_gene: TRBJ2-7; abundance: few; v_gene: TRBV30; d_gene: .; CDR3nt: TGTGCCTGGAATACCCAGTCCTACGAGCAGTACTTC; CDR3aa: CAWNTQSYEQYF
j_gene: TRBJ1-5; abundance: many; v_gene: TRBV11-2; d_gene: .; CDR3nt: TGTGCCAGCGGCATAAGTGGGGGCAATCAGCCCCAGCATTTT; CDR3aa: CASGISGGNQPQHF
j_gene: TRBJ2-1; abundance: many; v_gene: TRBV7-3; d_gene: .; CDR3nt: TGTGCCAGCAGCTACGGACGTTACAATGAGCAGTTCTTC; CDR3aa: CASSYGRYNEQFF
j_gene: TRBJ1-2; abundance: many; v_gene: TRBV3-1; d_gene: .; CDR3nt: TGTGCCAGCAGCCAAGGGATGGGAAACTATGGCTACACCTTC; CDR3aa: CASSQGMGNYGYTF
j_gene: TRBJ2-7; abundance: .; v_gene: TRBV20-1; d_gene: .; CDR3nt: TGCAGTGCGGCGGGACAGGGCGTCTCAGCGGGAGGACCGCTCTACGAGCAGTACTTC; CDR3aa: CSAAGQGVSAGGPLYEQYF
j_gene: TRBJ2-1; abundance: many; v_gene: TRBV28; d_gene: .; CDR3nt: TGTGCCAGCAGTATGGGAAGACTAATCCTTATTTACAATGAGCAGTTCTTC; CDR3aa: CASSMGRLILIYNEQFF
j_gene: TRBJ1-2; abundance: few; v_gene: TRBV18; d_gene: .; CDR3nt: TGTGCCAGCTCAGAGTATTCTGGGGCCGGCTACACCTTC; CDR3aa: CASSEYSGAGYTF
j_gene: TRBJ1-2; abundance: many; v_gene: TRBV24-1; d_gene: TRBD1; CDR3nt: TGTGCCACCAGTGACTTTGGACAGGGCGTCCATGGCTACACCTTC; CDR3aa: CATSDFGQGVHGYTF
j_gene: TRBJ2-3; abundance: .; v_gene: TRBV20-1; d_gene: .; CDR3nt: TGCAGTGCTAGAGAACCCCCCCCCGGCACAGATACGCAGTATTTT; CDR3aa: CSAREPPPGTDTQYF
j_gene: TRBJ2-7; abundance: many; v_gene: TRBV28; d_gene: .; CDR3nt: TGTGCCAGCAGTTTATTGGACAGCACCTACGAGCAGTACTTC; CDR3aa: CASSLLDSTYEQYF
j_gene: TRBJ2-3; abundance: .; v_gene: TRBV7-9; d_gene: .; CDR3nt: TGTGCCAGCAGCCGAAGGGCGGCGGTAGCAGATACGCAGTATTTT; CDR3aa: CASSRRAAVADTQYF
j_gene: TRBJ2-7; abundance: few; v_gene: TRBV29-1; d_gene: TRBD1; CDR3nt: TGCAGCGTTGTTGTGTGGGGGACAGGGGGCTACGAGCAGTACTTC; CDR3aa: CSVVVWGTGGYEQYF
j_gene: TRBJ1-4; abundance: few; v_gene: TRBV2; d_gene: .; CDR3nt: TGTGCCAGTAAATGGACAGCACTTAATGAAAAACTGTTTTTT; CDR3aa: CASKWTALNEKLFF
j_gene: TRBJ1-4; abundance: .; v_gene: TRBV19; d_gene: .; CDR3nt: TGTGCCAGTATGATGGTCGGTGAAAAACTGTTTTTT; CDR3aa: CASMMVGEKLFF
j_gene: TRBJ2-5; abundance: many; v_gene: TRBV28; d_gene: TRBD1; CDR3nt: TGTGCCAGCAGTTTAGACAGGGAAACTCTGGGGGAGACCCAGTACTTC; CDR3aa: CASSLDRETLGETQYF
j_gene: TRBJ2-3; abundance: few; v_gene: TRBV11-3; d_gene: .; CDR3nt: TGTGCCAGCAGCCATTGTGAGGAAAGCACAGATACGCAGTATTTT; CDR3aa: CASSHCEESTDTQYF
j_gene: TRBJ1-2; abundance: .; v_gene: TRBV20-1; d_gene: TRBD1; CDR3nt: TGCAGTGCTAGAGCGACAGGGGGGAGCAGCGGCTACACCTTC; CDR3aa: CSARATGGSSGYTF
j_gene: TRBJ2-2; abundance: many; v_gene: TRBV2; d_gene: TRBD2; CDR3nt: TGTGCCAGCAGTCCACCGACTAGCGGGAACACCGGGGAGCTGTTTTTT; CDR3aa: CASSPPTSGNTGELFF
j_gene: TRBJ2-7; abundance: many; v_gene: TRBV12-3/TRBV12-4; d_gene: TRBD1; CDR3nt: TGTGCCAGCAGGAGGGAACCGGGACAGGGTCACGAGCAGTACTTC; CDR3aa: CASRREPGQGHEQYF
j_gene: TRBJ1-5; abundance: .; v_gene: TRBV19; d_gene: .; CDR3nt: TGTGCCAGTAAAAACCCTGGGCAGTTGGGTCAGCCCCAGCATTTT; CDR3aa: CASKNPGQLGQPQHF
j_gene: TRBJ1-1; abundance: many; v_gene: TRBV12-3/TRBV12-4; d_gene: TRBD1; CDR3nt: TGTGCCAGCAGAAGACGACAGGGGGCGTACACTGAAGCTTTCTTT; CDR3aa: CASRRRQGAYTEAFF
j_gene: TRBJ1-6; abundance: .; v_gene: TRBV6-2/TRBV6-3; d_gene: .; CDR3nt: TGTGCCAGCAGTTACTCGATCCGGCTTTCCACCTATAATTCACCCCTCCACTTT; CDR3aa: CASSYSIRLSTYNSPLHF
j_gene: TRBJ2-6; abundance: few; v_gene: TRBV30; d_gene: TRBD2; CDR3nt: TGTGCCTGGAGTTCGGGACTAGCGGGAGCTGGCGGGGCCAACGTCCTGACTTTC; CDR3aa: CAWSSGLAGAGGANVLTF
j_gene: TRBJ1-1; abundance: many; v_gene: TRBV7-3; d_gene: .; CDR3nt: TGTGCCAGCAGCTTAATGGGTGGTTCAAGGCTGAACACTGAAGCTTTCTTT; CDR3aa: CASSLMGGSRLNTEAFF
j_gene: TRBJ2-7; abundance: .; v_gene: TRBV2; d_gene: TRBD1; CDR3nt: TGTGCCAGCAGAGGACAGGGGCTCGAGCAGTACTTC; CDR3aa: CASRGQGLEQYF
j_gene: TRBJ1-1; abundance: many; v_gene: TRBV5-1; d_gene: .; CDR3nt: TGCGCCAGCAGCAAGGATATGAACACTGAAGCTTTCTTT; CDR3aa: CASSKDMNTEAFF
j_gene: TRBJ2-7; abundance: many; v_gene: TRBV20-1; d_gene: .; CDR3nt: TGCAGTGCTAGTCCATACAGGAACGAGCAGTACTTC; CDR3aa: CSASPYRNEQYF
j_gene: TRBJ1-2; abundance: many; v_gene: TRBV12-3/TRBV12-4; d_gene: .; CDR3nt: TGTGCCAGCAGTTTAGCGACAACGAGGGATAACTATGGCTACACCTTC; CDR3aa: CASSLATTRDNYGYTF
j_gene: TRBJ2-1; abundance: many; v_gene: TRBV28; d_gene: .; CDR3nt: TGTGCCAGCAGTTTTCTGGCGGGATCCTACAATGAGCAGTTCTTC; CDR3aa: CASSFLAGSYNEQFF
j_gene: TRBJ2-3; abundance: .; v_gene: TRBV11-2; d_gene: TRBD1; CDR3nt: TGTGCCAGCAGCTGGCCAGGGGGAACAGATACGCAGTATTTT; CDR3aa: CASSWPGGTDTQYF
j_gene: TRBJ1-1; abundance: .; v_gene: TRBV12-3/TRBV12-4; d_gene: .; CDR3nt: TGTGCCAGCAGTTTTCAGGGGAAGAACACTGAAGCTTTCTTT; CDR3aa: CASSFQGKNTEAFF
j_gene: TRBJ2-3; abundance: .; v_gene: TRBV12-3/TRBV12-4; d_gene: TRBD1; CDR3nt: TGTGCCAGCAGCCATCTCCTGGGGGGACAGGGGGCGTCTCCCTACGAGCAGTGCTTC; CDR3aa: CASSHLLGGQGASPYEQCF
j_gene: TRBJ1-6; abundance: few; v_gene: TRBV2; d_gene: .; CDR3nt: TGTGCCAGCAAATTCACGGATTTACCCCTCCACTTT; CDR3aa: CASKFTDLPLHF
j_gene: TRBJ2-7; abundance: many; v_gene: TRBV7-2; d_gene: .; CDR3nt: TGTGCCAGCAGCTTAAATGGTAACTCCTACGAGCAGTACTTC; CDR3aa: CASSLNGNSYEQYF
j_gene: TRBJ2-1; abundance: few; v_gene: TRBV11-2; d_gene: TRBD2; CDR3nt: TGTGCCAGCAGCTTGGTGAGCGGGAGCCCTCCGTTCTTC; CDR3aa: CASSLVSGSPPFF
j_gene: TRBJ2-7; abundance: many; v_gene: TRBV28; d_gene: TRBD2; CDR3nt: TGTGCCAGCAGCTCAAGCGGGAGTCTGAGGGTGCAGTACTTC; CDR3aa: CASSSSGSLRVQYF
j_gene: TRBJ1-4; abundance: few; v_gene: TRBV25-1; d_gene: .; CDR3nt: TGTGCCAGCAGTGACGCCCGGGGTAATGAAAAACTGTTTTTT; CDR3aa: CASSDARGNEKLFF
j_gene: TRBJ2-1; abundance: few; v_gene: TRBV10-2; d_gene: .; CDR3nt: TGCGCCAGCAGTGAGTCGTGGACCATGAACAATGAGCAGTTCTTC; CDR3aa: CASSESWTMNNEQFF
j_gene: TRBJ2-2; abundance: .; v_gene: TRBV19; d_gene: .; CDR3nt: TGTGCCAGTAGTATGTTCCTGCGGGTGGGAGACACCGGGGAGCTGTTTTTT; CDR3aa: CASSMFLRVGDTGELFF
j_gene: TRBJ1-4; abundance: many; v_gene: TRBV18; d_gene: .; CDR3nt: TGTGCCAGCTTTCGGGACAAGTATGAAAAACTGTTTTTT; CDR3aa: CASFRDKYEKLFF
j_gene: TRBJ2-7; abundance: few; v_gene: TRBV28; d_gene: .; CDR3nt: TGTGCCAGCAGACTCCCAGACCGGGAATCCTACGAGCAGTACTTC; CDR3aa: CASRLPDRESYEQYF